A selection of T cell receptor beta chains follows, all from one sample in a study of identifying expanded T cells in peripheral blood. Sequencing was performed with immunoSEQ multiplex PCR; in TCRdb, only in-frame clones are kept and a portion is missing. Among approximately 75,000 clones listed, roughly nine tenths were seen once. The specimen sequenced was blood. Receptors originate from a person between 18 and 75 years old in good health. Both conserved end residues are part of each CDR3. The D gene is left open where the match is weak. The size of a clone is reported for some rows only, either as once, few or many, or as a class for expanded clones.

DNA	CDR3	size	D	V	J
TGTGCCAGCAGCTTACTAGCCGCCTACGAGCAGTACTTC	CASSLLAAYEQYF	once	-	TRBV7-2	TRBJ2-7
TGTGCCAGCAGTTCGACGCAGGACACTTACTATGGCTACACCTTC	CASSSTQDTYYGYTF	-	-	TRBV28	TRBJ1-2
TGTGCCAGCATAGCGCCGCCGAATGAAAAACTGTTTTTT	CASIAPPNEKLFF	-	-	TRBV2	TRBJ1-4
TGTGCCAGCAGCTTGATGCGGGGGGGAATTTCAGATACGCAGTATTTT	CASSLMRGGISDTQYF	-	TRBD2	TRBV5-8	TRBJ2-3
TGTGCCAGCAGCTTAAAGGCGACAGGGGGCGGGAATGAGCAGTTCTTC	CASSLKATGGGNEQFF	-	TRBD1	TRBV7-2	TRBJ2-1
TGTGCCAGCAGCTTATTTTCGGGACTCTCCTACGAGCAGTACTTC	CASSLFSGLSYEQYF	-	-	TRBV7-2	TRBJ2-7
TGCGCCAGCAGCCAAGAATGGGTCAGGGTGCGTGGAGAGACCCAGTACTTC	CASSQEWVRVRGETQYF	-	-	TRBV4-1	TRBJ2-5
TGTGCCAGCAGTGACCAGTATATCGGGGGCTACACCTTC	CASSDQYIGGYTF	-	-	TRBV25-1	TRBJ1-2
TGTGCCAGCAGTGAGGGTATTCGCTCCTACGAGCAGTACTTC	CASSEGIRSYEQYF	-	-	TRBV25-1	TRBJ2-7
TGTGCCAGCAGCCCCAGGCGGGGTGGGCAAGAGACCCAGTACTTC	CASSPRRGGQETQYF	-	-	TRBV6-6	TRBJ2-5
TGTGCCAGTAGTAATGTGCCGGACAAACTGTTTTTT	CASSNVPDKLFF	-	-	TRBV19	TRBJ1-4
TGTGCCAGCAGACCATCTAGCGGGAGTCTCTACGAGCAGTACTTC	CASRPSSGSLYEQYF	-	TRBD2	TRBV28	TRBJ2-7
TGTGCCAGCAGTTATCGGCTAGCAGCAGATACGCAGTATTTT	CASSYRLAADTQYF	-	-	TRBV6-5	TRBJ2-3
TGTGCCAGCAGCAACGGCGGCTCTGAAGCTTTCTTT	CASSNGGSEAFF	-	-	TRBV11-3	TRBJ1-1
TGTGCCAGCAGCTGGGACAGGGGGGACAATGAGCAGTTCTTC	CASSWDRGDNEQFF	-	TRBD1	TRBV7-2	TRBJ2-1
TGTGCCAGCAGAAACCCGGGGGAGGGGGCGCTCGGGACCCAGTACTTC	CASRNPGEGALGTQYF	-	-	TRBV11-2	TRBJ2-5
TGCAGCGCCGGGACGGAAATTGGCTACACCTTC	CSAGTEIGYTF	-	-	TRBV20-1	TRBJ1-2
TGCAGTGGTATGACAGGGCGAGAGCAGTACTTC	CSGMTGREQYF	-	TRBD1	TRBV20-1	TRBJ2-7
TGTGCCAGCAGCGTCGGGAGGACTGGGGCCAACGTCCTGACTTTC	CASSVGRTGANVLTF	-	TRBD2	TRBV9	TRBJ2-6
TGTGCAAGTCGCTTAGCGGGACATGGCTATGGCTACACCTTC	CASRLAGHGYGYTF	-	-	TRBV12-2	TRBJ1-2
TGTGCCAGCAGCCAAGATCTCGCCACCGGGGAGCTGTTTTTT	CASSQDLATGELFF	-	-	TRBV4-2	TRBJ2-2
TGCGCCAGCAGCCTTAGCGGGGGAGACACAGATACGCAGTATTTT	CASSLSGGDTDTQYF	-	TRBD2	TRBV5-1	TRBJ2-3
TGTGCCAGCAGCTTGGTAGCGTCTGGAACAGATACGCAGTATTTT	CASSLVASGTDTQYF	-	-	TRBV5-6	TRBJ2-3
TGTGCCAGCAGTTTAAAGTACGAGCAGTACTTC	CASSLKYEQYF	-	-	TRBV28	TRBJ2-7
TGTGCCAGCAGTTCGAATCAAGGAACTGAAGCTTTCTTT	CASSSNQGTEAFF	once	-	TRBV6-1	TRBJ1-1
TGTGCCACCAGCAGAGGCAACGGCTACACCTTC	CATSRGNGYTF	-	-	TRBV15	TRBJ1-2
TGTGCCAGCAGCTTTGGGACAGGGGGTTCCAGCTCCTACGAGCAGTACTTC	CASSFGTGGSSSYEQYF	-	TRBD1	TRBV7-8	TRBJ2-7
TGTGCCAGCAGCCATACAGGCTACGAGCAGTACTTC	CASSHTGYEQYF	-	-	TRBV14	TRBJ2-7
TGTGCCAGCAGCTTAGTCCCTCGTTCCTCCTACGAGCAGTACTTC	CASSLVPRSSYEQYF	-	-	TRBV7-2	TRBJ2-7
TGTGCCAGTAGTATTTCCCTACGGAGAGAGCAGTACTTC	CASSISLRREQYF	-	-	TRBV19	TRBJ2-7
TGTGCCAGCAGCGTAGGACAGGCGTCTACCTACGAGCAGTACTTC	CASSVGQASTYEQYF	-	-	TRBV9	TRBJ2-7
TGTGCCAGCAGCTTCCTGGGGCCCTCTGCAGATACGCAGTATTTT	CASSFLGPSADTQYF	-	-	TRBV5-4	TRBJ2-3
TGCGCCAGCAGCCAAGCTTGGGGGGAGGGCAATCAGCCCCAGCATTTT	CASSQAWGEGNQPQHF	-	-	TRBV4-3	TRBJ1-5
TGTGCCAGCAGCCCGACAAATTTCAGGGGGCAGGTTAAAAATGAGCAGTTCTTC	CASSPTNFRGQVKNEQFF	once	TRBD1	TRBV14	TRBJ2-1
TGTGCCAGCAGTATCGCCGGGACAGGGAACACTGAAGCTTTCTTT	CASSIAGTGNTEAFF	once	TRBD1	TRBV28	TRBJ1-1
TGTGCCAGCAGCTTAGATTCGGGGGGGCGATTTAACGAGCAGTACTTC	CASSLDSGGRFNEQYF	-	TRBD2	TRBV7-2	TRBJ2-7
TGCAGCGTGACGGGGGGTGGTGAAAAACTGTTTTTT	CSVTGGGEKLFF	-	-	TRBV29-1	TRBJ1-4
TGTGCCAGCAGTTTAAAGCCGGACAGATCCTACGAGCAGTACTTC	CASSLKPDRSYEQYF	once	-	TRBV27	TRBJ2-7
TGTGCCAGCAGCCCCGGGACAGGCAGATACGAGCAGTACTTC	CASSPGTGRYEQYF	-	TRBD1	TRBV4-2	TRBJ2-7
TGTGCCAGCAGCCACCTTAGCGGGATGGCAGATACGCAGTATTTT	CASSHLSGMADTQYF	-	TRBD2	TRBV16	TRBJ2-3
TGTGCCATCAGTGAGTCCGGTGCTCAGCCCCAGCATTTT	CAISESGAQPQHF	-	-	TRBV10-3	TRBJ1-5
TGTGCCAGCAGCCAAAGGGCGGGAGTCCCCCTAAACATTCAGTACTTC	CASSQRAGVPLNIQYF	once	TRBD2	TRBV14	TRBJ2-4
TGTGCCAGCAGCAACAGGGGCGACGAAAAACTGTTTTTT	CASSNRGDEKLFF	-	TRBD1	TRBV27	TRBJ1-4
TGCGCCAGCAGCACAGGACAGGGGGCCTACGAGCAGTACTTC	CASSTGQGAYEQYF	-	TRBD1	TRBV5-1	TRBJ2-7
TGTGCCAGCAGCTTGTTGACTAGCTTTAAAGAGACCCAGTACTTC	CASSLLTSFKETQYF	once	TRBD2	TRBV5-6	TRBJ2-5
TGTGCCAGCAGCCGTGTCACGAATGAGCAGTTCTTC	CASSRVTNEQFF	-	-	TRBV5-6	TRBJ2-1
TGTGTCAGCAGCGTCGGGACTACCGCGAACACCGGGGAGCTGTTTTTT	CVSSVGTTANTGELFF	-	TRBD2	TRBV9	TRBJ2-2
TGCAGCGTTGAAGATGCGAGACGGACCGATGAGCAGTTCTTC	CSVEDARRTDEQFF	-	-	TRBV29-1	TRBJ2-1
TGTGCCACCGGAAGGGTGGTGGGAAACACCATATATTTT	CATGRVVGNTIYF	-	-	TRBV28	TRBJ1-3
TGTGCTAGCAGCAAAACAGGGGGCCCCACAGATACGCAGTATTTT	CASSKTGGPTDTQYF	-	TRBD1	TRBV7-7	TRBJ2-3
TGTGCCTGGAGGAGGACCATCAACTATGGCTACACCTTC	CAWRRTINYGYTF	-	-	TRBV30	TRBJ1-2
TGTGCCAGCAGTGGGGGACTCCCCTATGGCTACACCTTC	CASSGGLPYGYTF	-	-	TRBV6-5	TRBJ1-2
TGCGCCAGCAGCTTTAATAGCGGGAGCTCCCACGAGCAGTACTTC	CASSFNSGSSHEQYF	-	TRBD2	TRBV5-1	TRBJ2-7
TGTGCCAGCAGCTTGGTTCCGTGGGCTAGCGGGAGTGATGAGCAGTTCTTC	CASSLVPWASGSDEQFF	-	TRBD2	TRBV5-6	TRBJ2-1
TGTGCCTGGAAAGCGGGGACGAACACTGAAGCTTTCTTT	CAWKAGTNTEAFF	few	-	TRBV30	TRBJ1-1
TGTGCCAGCAGCTTAAGGGTGACTAGCGGGAAAATTTATGAGCAGTTCTTC	CASSLRVTSGKIYEQFF	-	TRBD2	TRBV7-3	TRBJ2-1
TGTGCCAGTAGTATAGGGGTTACACCGTCCTTCAATCAGGCCCAGCATTTT	CASSIGVTPSFNQAQHF	once	-	TRBV19	TRBJ1-5
TGTGCCAGCTCACCTGGGACAGCCTGGTATGAGCAGTTCTTC	CASSPGTAWYEQFF	-	TRBD1	TRBV18	TRBJ2-1
TGTGCCAGCAGTCTGGGGGGAAATGAGCAGTTCTTC	CASSLGGNEQFF	-	-	TRBV28	TRBJ2-1